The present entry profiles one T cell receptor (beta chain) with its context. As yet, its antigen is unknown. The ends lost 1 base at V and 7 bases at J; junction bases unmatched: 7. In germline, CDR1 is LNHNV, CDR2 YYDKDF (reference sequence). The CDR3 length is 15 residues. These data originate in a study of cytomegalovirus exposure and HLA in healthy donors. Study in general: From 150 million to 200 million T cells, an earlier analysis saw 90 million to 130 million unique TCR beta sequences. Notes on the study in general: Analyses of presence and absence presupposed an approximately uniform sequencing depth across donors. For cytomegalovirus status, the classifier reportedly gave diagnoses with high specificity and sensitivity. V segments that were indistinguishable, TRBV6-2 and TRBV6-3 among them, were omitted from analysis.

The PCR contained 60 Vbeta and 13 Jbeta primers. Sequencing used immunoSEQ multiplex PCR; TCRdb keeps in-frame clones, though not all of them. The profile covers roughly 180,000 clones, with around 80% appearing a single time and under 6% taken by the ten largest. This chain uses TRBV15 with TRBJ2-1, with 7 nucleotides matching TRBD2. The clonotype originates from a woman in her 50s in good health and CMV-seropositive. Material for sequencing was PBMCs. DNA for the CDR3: TGTGCCACCAGCAGAGGAGCGGGGTGGGGAAATGAGCAGTTCTTC. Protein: CATSRGAGWGNEQFF.